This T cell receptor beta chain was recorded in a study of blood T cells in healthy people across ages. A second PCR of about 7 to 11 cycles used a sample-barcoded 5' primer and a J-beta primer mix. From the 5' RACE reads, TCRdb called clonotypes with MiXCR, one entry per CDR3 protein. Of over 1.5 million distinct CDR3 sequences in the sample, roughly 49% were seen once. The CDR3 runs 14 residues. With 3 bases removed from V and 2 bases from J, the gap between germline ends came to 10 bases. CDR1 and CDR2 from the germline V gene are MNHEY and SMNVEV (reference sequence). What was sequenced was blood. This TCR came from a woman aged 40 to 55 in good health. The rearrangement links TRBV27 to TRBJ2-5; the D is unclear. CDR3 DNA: TGTGCCAGCAGTTTCTATCAGGCACAAGAGACCCAGTACTTC. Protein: CASSFYQAQETQYF.